This T cell receptor (beta chain) appears in the sequencing data of a study of lymphopenia after photon versus proton radiotherapy. Regarding the study as a whole: After lymphocyte nadir, photon-treated repertoires showed oligoclonal expansion, especially CD8+ Temra. Post-nadir TCR diversity decline inversely tracked overall survival among those who died. Better survival with proton therapy was suggested as possible, not demonstrated.

Produced via immunoSEQ multiplex PCR; TCRdb's table is partial and in-frame only. This sample has approximately 65,000 clones, with 80% to 90% found just once. As concerns this clone: The antigen is not known.

Trimming pared 10 bases from V and 4 bases from J, leaving 19 bases between. The CDR3 has 14 amino acids. CDR1 is ENHRY and CDR2 is SYGVKD in the germline V gene. The source of this sequence is a man older than 75 with esophageal cancer. Sample: peripheral blood, taken from a patient treated with proton-based radiotherapy. The gene calls are TRBV10-3 and TRBJ2-5; possible D gene TRBD1, 6 bases. The CDR3 nucleotides are TGTGCCACCCTCGACCTGGGGGACACAGAGACCCAGTACTTC. This sequence encodes CATLDLGDTETQYF.